These T cell receptor beta chains were read from a single sample in a study of T cell repertoires in ileal Crohn's disease. Clones were sequenced by immunoSEQ multiplex PCR, and TCRdb holds only the in-frame ones, with some missing. The sample consists of about 3,900 clones, approximately 70% of them appearing once. What was sequenced was ileal tissue. These receptors all come from an adult with Crohn's disease. The CDR3 runs from the conserved cysteine through the conserved F or W. The order of the fields is J gene, V gene, D gene, clone size, CDR3 DNA, CDR3 protein. The D gene is left open where the match is weak. Size tells how often a clone was seen (once, few, many) or the class of an expanded clone, and some rows leave it out.

TRBJ1-4 TRBV5-1 TRBD1 large TGTGCCAGCAGAGCCCTCGGGACAGGGGGTGAAAAACTGTTTTTT CASRALGTGGEKLFF
TRBJ2-1 TRBV6-5 TRBD1 . TGTGCCAGCAGTTATAGGGGGCTGGAGCAGTTCTTC CASSYRGLEQFF
TRBJ2-1 TRBV7-2 . . TGTGCCAGCAGCTTGAGCTGGAATGAGCAGTTCTTC CASSLSWNEQFF
TRBJ1-2 TRBV7-2 . . TGTGCCAGCAGCTTAATGGGCCAGGGTGTCTATGGCTACACCTTC CASSLMGQGVYGYTF
TRBJ2-1 TRBV9 TRBD2 . TGTGCCAGCAGCGTAGCAAGCGGGGGATGGAATGAGCAGTTCTTC CASSVASGGWNEQFF
TRBJ2-3 TRBV5-4 . . TGTGCCAGCAGGTCAGAGGGCGTCACAGATACGCAGTATTTT CASRSEGVTDTQYF
TRBJ1-1 TRBV27 TRBD1 . TGTGCCAGCAGTTTTCGAATAGTGGCGGGGACAGGAGAAGGCACTGAAGCTTTCTTT CASSFRIVAGTGEGTEAFF
TRBJ2-2 TRBV7-3 . few TGTGCCAGCAGCTTCAGTCCGAACACCGGGGAGCTGTTTTTT CASSFSPNTGELFF
TRBJ2-1 TRBV6-4 . . TGTGCCAGCAGTGACTCGACTACCCTAAGCAATGAGCAGTTCTTC CASSDSTTLSNEQFF
TRBJ1-5 TRBV29-1 TRBD1 few TGCAGCGTTGACAGCCAGGGGGTCGGTCAGCCCCAGCATTTT CSVDSQGVGQPQHF
TRBJ2-7 TRBV11-2 . . TGTGCCAGCGCCACGGGGAGGAGCGAGCAGTACTTC CASATGRSEQYF
TRBJ2-1 TRBV21-1 . . TGTGCAGCCACATTATGGAGGGAGCTCTACAATGAGCAGTTCTTC CAATLWRELYNEQFF
TRBJ1-1 TRBV27 . once TGTGCCAGCAGTTTAGGGGGGGGGAGCACTGAAGCTTTCTTT CASSLGGGSTEAFF
TRBJ2-1 TRBV14 . medium-sized TGTGCCAGCAGCCCAGAGGGTTTCGAGCGGCAGTTCTTC CASSPEGFERQFF
TRBJ2-7 TRBV6-5 . . TGTGCCAGCAGTTACTCGACGGGGTCCGTCCACGAGCAGTACTTC CASSYSTGSVHEQYF
TRBJ1-1 TRBV10-3 TRBD1 . TGTGCCATCACCCGGGACAGGGGGAACACTGAAGCTTTCTTT CAITRDRGNTEAFF
TRBJ2-3 TRBV10-3 . . TGTGCCATCAAGGAACTAGTCACAGATACGCAGTATTTT CAIKELVTDTQYF
TRBJ1-2 TRBV7-9 . large TGTGCCAGCACCCCTGGGGGGGCCGAACTCTATGGCTACACCTTC CASTPGGAELYGYTF
TRBJ2-1 TRBV7-8 TRBD2 . TGTGCCAGCACCCCAAGCGGGAGGGCCGGTGAGCATGAGCAGTTCTTC CASTPSGRAGEHEQFF
TRBJ1-2 TRBV5-8 . . TGTGCCAGCAGCTTGTCAGGGAACTATGGCTACACCTTC CASSLSGNYGYTF
TRBJ2-1 TRBV5-6 TRBD2 . TGTGCCAGCATCCGGACTAGCGGGAGTACCTACAATGAGCAGTTCTTC CASIRTSGSTYNEQFF
TRBJ2-5 TRBV4-2 TRBD2 . TGTGCCAGCAGCCAAGAGCTAGCGGGGGGGCCCTTCCTAGAGACCCAGTACTTC CASSQELAGGPFLETQYF
TRBJ1-2 TRBV9 . . TGTGCCAGCAGTGCTACAGGGTTTCATGGCTACACCTTC CASSATGFHGYTF
TRBJ1-2 TRBV30 . . TGTGCCTGGGGGAGACACGAAGACTACACCTTC CAWGRHEDYTF
TRBJ1-1 TRBV18 . . TGTGCCAGCTCACCCCCAGGGCAGCACACTGAAGCTTTCTTT CASSPPGQHTEAFF
TRBJ2-1 TRBV5-4 TRBD2 . TGTGCCAGCAGCCCGCAGGGTAGCGGGGACCCTCCGAGGTCCTACAATGAGCAGTTCTTC CASSPQGSGDPPRSYNEQFF
TRBJ2-2 TRBV4-1 TRBD2 . TGCGCCAGCAGCCAAGTTAGCGGGGTGCTGGGGGAGCTGTTTTTT CASSQVSGVLGELFF
TRBJ2-3 TRBV4-3 . . TGCGCCAGCAGCCGAACCCTTAGCGGAGACTACACAGATACGCAGTATTTT CASSRTLSGDYTDTQYF
TRBJ2-1 TRBV11-3 . once TGTGCCAGCAGCCCCGACAATGAGCAGTTCTTC CASSPDNEQFF
TRBJ1-1 TRBV29-1 . . TGCAGCGTGAGACCCAGGAATATCGACACTGAAGCTTTCTTT CSVRPRNIDTEAFF
TRBJ1-1 TRBV6-1 . few TGTGCCAGCTTGGCGGTGAGTGAAGCTTTCTTT CASLAVSEAFF
TRBJ2-1 TRBV11-3 . . TGTGCCAGCAGCAGACAATACAATGAGCAGTTCTTC CASSRQYNEQFF
TRBJ1-2 TRBV6-6 . . TGTGCCAGCAGCGACACGTTCCCTATCGTTGGCTACACCTTC CASSDTFPIVGYTF
TRBJ2-7 TRBV6-5 TRBD2 once TGTGCCAGCAGTTACAGCGGGGGGGCGGACGAGCAGTACTTC CASSYSGGADEQYF
TRBJ2-5 TRBV15 . few . CATSVPGYGTQYF
TRBJ2-3 TRBV18 . . TGTGCCAGCTCACCCGCCGAGGAGGATACGCAGTATTTT CASSPAEEDTQYF
TRBJ1-5 TRBV4-1 TRBD1 . TGCGCCAGCAGCGTCGGTCAGGGGGCTAGCAATCAGCCCCAGCATTTT CASSVGQGASNQPQHF
TRBJ1-5 TRBV10-3 . . TGTGCCATCAGCCCCCAGGGGAATCAGCCCCAGCATTTT CAISPQGNQPQHF
TRBJ2-7 TRBV30 . . TGTGCCTGGAGTGTACTCGGTTTCTCCTACGAGCAGTACTTC CAWSVLGFSYEQYF